The clone carrying this TCR beta chain occurred once. Profiled with immunoSEQ multiplex PCR; TCRdb holds only in-frame clones, not every one. The repertoire holds 75,000 to 100,000 clones, around 90% seen once, with about 13% in the top ten. V shed 4 bases and J shed 5 bases, with 14 bases lying between them. CDR3 size: 14 residues. Germline lookup yields CDR1 GTSNPN and CDR2 SVGIG (reference sequence). The sample originates from a study of T cell responses to AZD1222 COVID-19 vaccine. This receptor was identified in an adult in good health. V usage is TRBV30 and J usage is TRBJ2-2; TRBD1 is a possible D gene (5 bases). Sequences were derived from peripheral blood, sampled on day 0 of AZD1222 vaccination. As DNA, the CDR3 is TGTGCCTGGACTCGACAGAGTAATACCGGGGAGCTGTTTTTT. Its translation: CAWTRQSNTGELFF.